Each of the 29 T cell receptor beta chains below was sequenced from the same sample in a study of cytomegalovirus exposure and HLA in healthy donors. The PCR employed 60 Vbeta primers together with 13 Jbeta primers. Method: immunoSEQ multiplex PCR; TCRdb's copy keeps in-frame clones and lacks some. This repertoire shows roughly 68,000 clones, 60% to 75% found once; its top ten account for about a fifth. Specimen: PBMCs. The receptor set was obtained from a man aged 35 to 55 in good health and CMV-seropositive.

DNA of the CDR3: TGTGCCAGCAGTCCACGGGACAGTTACAATGAGCAGTTCTTC. Protein: CASSPRDSYNEQFF. The chain is built from TRBV28 and TRBJ2-1, with 7 positions matching TRBD1. Trimming at V came to 5 bases and at J to 4 bases, leaving 5 bases not matched to a gene. This CDR3 spans 14 amino acids. Germline loops: CDR1 MDHEN, CDR2 SYDVKM.

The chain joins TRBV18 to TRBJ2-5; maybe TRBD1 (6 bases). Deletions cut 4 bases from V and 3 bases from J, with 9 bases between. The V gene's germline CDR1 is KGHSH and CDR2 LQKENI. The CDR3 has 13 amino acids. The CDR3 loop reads CASSLNREETQYF. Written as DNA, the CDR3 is TGTGCCAGCTCACTAAACAGGGAAGAGACCCAGTACTTC.

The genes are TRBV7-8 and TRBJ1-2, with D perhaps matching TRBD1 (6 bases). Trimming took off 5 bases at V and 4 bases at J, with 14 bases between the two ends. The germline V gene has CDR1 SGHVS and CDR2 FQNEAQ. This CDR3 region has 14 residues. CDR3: CASSHGGGTYGYTF. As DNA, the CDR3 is TGTGCCAGCAGCCACGGGGGGGGCACCTATGGCTACACCTTC.

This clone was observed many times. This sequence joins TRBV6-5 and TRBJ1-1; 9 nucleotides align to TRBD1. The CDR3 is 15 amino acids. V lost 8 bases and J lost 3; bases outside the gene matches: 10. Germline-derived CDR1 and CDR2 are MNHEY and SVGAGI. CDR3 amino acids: CASRIGQGSHTEAFF. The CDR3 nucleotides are TGTGCCAGCCGAATAGGACAGGGGTCTCACACTGAAGCTTTCTTT.

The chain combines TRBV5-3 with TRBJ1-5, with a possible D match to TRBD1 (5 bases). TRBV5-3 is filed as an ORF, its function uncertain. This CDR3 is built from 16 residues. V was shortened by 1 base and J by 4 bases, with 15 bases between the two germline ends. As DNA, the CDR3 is TGTGCCAGAAGCTTGCCTCGCCCAGGGTGGAATCAGCCCCAGCATTTT. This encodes CARSLPRPGWNQPQHF.

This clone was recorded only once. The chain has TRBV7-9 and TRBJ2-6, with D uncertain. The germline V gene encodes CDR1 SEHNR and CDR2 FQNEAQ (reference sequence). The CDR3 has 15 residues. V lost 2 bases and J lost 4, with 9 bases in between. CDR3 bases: TGTGCCAGCAGCTTACTCCCCGGGGGGGCCAACGTCCTGACTTTC. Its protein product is CASSLLPGGANVLTF.

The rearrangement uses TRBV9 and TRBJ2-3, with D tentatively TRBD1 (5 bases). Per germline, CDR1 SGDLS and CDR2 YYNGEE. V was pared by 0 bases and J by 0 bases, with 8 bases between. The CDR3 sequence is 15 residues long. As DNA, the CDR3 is TGTGCCAGCAGCGTAGAGGGGTTTAGCACAGATACGCAGTATTTT. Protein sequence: CASSVEGFSTDTQYF.

This CDR3 reads CASKGQGSYNSPLHF. In DNA form, the CDR3 reads TGCGCCAGCAAGGGACAGGGATCGTATAATTCACCCCTCCACTTT. The V gene is TRBV5-1, the J gene TRBJ1-6; 9 bases fit TRBD1. Germline assignment: CDR1 SGHRS and CDR2 YFSETQ. V trimming: 6 bases; J trimming: 4 bases; junction bases outside the gene matches: 5. CDR3 size: 15 residues.

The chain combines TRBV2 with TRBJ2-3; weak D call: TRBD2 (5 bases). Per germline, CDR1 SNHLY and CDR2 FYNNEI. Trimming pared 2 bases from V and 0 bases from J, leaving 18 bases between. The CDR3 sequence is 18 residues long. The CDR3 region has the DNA TGTGCCAGCAGTGAACCATTGGGCAGGACTCCTAGCACAGATACGCAGTATTTT. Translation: CASSEPLGRTPSTDTQYF.

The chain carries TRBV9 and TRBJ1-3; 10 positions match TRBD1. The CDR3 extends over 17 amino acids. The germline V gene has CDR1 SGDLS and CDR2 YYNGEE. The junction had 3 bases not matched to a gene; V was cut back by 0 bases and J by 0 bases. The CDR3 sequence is CASSVGWTGGSGNTIYF. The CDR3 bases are TGTGCCAGCAGCGTAGGGTGGACAGGGGGCTCTGGAAACACCATATATTTT.

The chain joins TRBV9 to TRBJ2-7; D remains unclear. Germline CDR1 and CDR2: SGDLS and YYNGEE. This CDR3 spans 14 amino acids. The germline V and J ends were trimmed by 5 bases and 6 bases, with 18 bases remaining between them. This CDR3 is CASRVFDGFSEQYF. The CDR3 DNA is TGTGCCAGCAGGGTGTTTGATGGTTTTAGCGAGCAGTACTTC.

CDR3 region: CASSTSARSAVTEAFF. The CDR3 DNA sequence: TGTGCCAGCAGCACCTCTGCCCGGTCGGCGGTTACTGAAGCTTTCTTT. The chain links TRBV5-5 to TRBJ1-1; D not certain. The V gene lost 4 bases and the J gene lost 5 bases, with 21 bases spanning the gap. CDR1 and CDR2 (germline): SGHKS, YYEKEE (reference sequence). CDR3 length: 16 residues.

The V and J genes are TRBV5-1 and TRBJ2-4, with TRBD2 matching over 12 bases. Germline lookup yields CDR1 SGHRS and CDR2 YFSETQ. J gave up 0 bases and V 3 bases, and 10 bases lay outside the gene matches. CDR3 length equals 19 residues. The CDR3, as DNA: TGCGCCAGCAGCTCCCTCCCTAGCGGGGGGGTCCTAGCCAAAAACATTCAGTACTTC. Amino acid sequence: CASSSLPSGGVLAKNIQYF.

In DNA form, the CDR3 reads TGTGCCTGGAGTATGACAGGGGGCTTCGAGCAGTACTTC. Its protein product is CAWSMTGGFEQYF. This chain joins TRBV30 and TRBJ2-7; 10 positions match TRBD1. CDR3 length: 13 residues. Trimming removed 2 bases from V and 6 bases from J; junction bases left unmatched: 4. Per the germline V gene, CDR1 is GTSNPN and CDR2 is SVGIG (reference sequence).

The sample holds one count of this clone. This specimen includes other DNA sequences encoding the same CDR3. CDR3 coding DNA: TGTGCCAGCAGCCCAACAGGGGGCTACTACGAGCAGTACTTC. The encoded protein is CASSPTGGYYEQYF. The chain has TRBV2 and TRBJ2-7; the match to TRBD1 covers 9 bases. The germline gives CDR1 SNHLY, CDR2 FYNNEI. The CDR3 covers 14 residues. The trim removed 6 bases at V and 3 bases at J, leaving 6 bases unmatched.

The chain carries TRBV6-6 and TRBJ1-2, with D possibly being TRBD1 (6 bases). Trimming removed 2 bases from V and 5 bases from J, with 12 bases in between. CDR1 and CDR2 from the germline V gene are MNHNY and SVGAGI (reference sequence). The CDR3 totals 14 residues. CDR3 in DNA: TGTGCCAGCAGTTACGGAACCGGGACATATGGCTACACCTTC. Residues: CASSYGTGTYGYTF.

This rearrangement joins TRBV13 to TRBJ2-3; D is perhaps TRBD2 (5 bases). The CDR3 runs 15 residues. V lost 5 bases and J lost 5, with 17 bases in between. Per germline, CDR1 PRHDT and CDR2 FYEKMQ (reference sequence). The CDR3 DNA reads TGTGCCAGCAGCCCCCCCGGAGGAGGTATAGATACGCAGTATTTT. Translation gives CASSPPGGGIDTQYF.

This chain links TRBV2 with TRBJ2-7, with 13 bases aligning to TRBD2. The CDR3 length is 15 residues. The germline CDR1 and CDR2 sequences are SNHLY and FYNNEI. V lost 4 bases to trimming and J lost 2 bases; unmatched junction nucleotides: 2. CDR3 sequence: CASSGTSGGTYEQYF. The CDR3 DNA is TGTGCCAGCAGTGGGACTAGCGGGGGCACCTACGAGCAGTACTTC.

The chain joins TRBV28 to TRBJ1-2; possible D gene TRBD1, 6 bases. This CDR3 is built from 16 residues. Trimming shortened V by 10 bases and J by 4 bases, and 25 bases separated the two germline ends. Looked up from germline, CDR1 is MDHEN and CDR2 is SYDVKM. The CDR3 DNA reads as TGTGCCACTCCCAGGGAGGGAGGGGGGGGCAGCTATGGCTACACCTTC. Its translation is CATPREGGGGSYGYTF.

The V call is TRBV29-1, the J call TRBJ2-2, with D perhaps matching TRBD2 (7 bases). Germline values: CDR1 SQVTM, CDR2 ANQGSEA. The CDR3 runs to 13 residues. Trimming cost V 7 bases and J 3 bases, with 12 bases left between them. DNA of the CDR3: TGCAGCGCGGGGGAGGGGGACACCGGGGAGCTGTTTTTT. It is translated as CSAGEGDTGELFF.

The CDR3 sequence: CASSTLNPGQGKDTQYF. Here the CDR3 DNA reads TGTGCCAGTAGTACCCTTAACCCGGGACAGGGTAAAGATACGCAGTATTTT. The rearrangement joins TRBV19 to TRBJ2-3, with 9 bases fitting TRBD1. V was clipped by 4 bases and J by 5 bases; unmatched bases: 13. The germline V gene encodes CDR1 LNHDA and CDR2 SQIVND (reference sequence). This CDR3 comprises 17 residues.

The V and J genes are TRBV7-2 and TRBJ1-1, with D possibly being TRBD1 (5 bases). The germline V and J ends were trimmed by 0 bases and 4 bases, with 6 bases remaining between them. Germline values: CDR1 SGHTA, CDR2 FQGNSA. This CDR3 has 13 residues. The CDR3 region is CASSLARATEAFF. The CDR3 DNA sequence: TGTGCCAGCAGCTTAGCCAGGGCCACTGAAGCTTTCTTT.

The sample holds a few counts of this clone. CDR3 nucleotides: TGCGCCAGCAGCCAGGACAGTTCCCATGTCGGCGAGCAGTACTTC. This gives the protein CASSQDSSHVGEQYF. The chain uses TRBV5-1 and TRBJ2-5; tentatively, D is TRBD1 (6 bases). The J call is in doubt because the DNA end fits TRBJ2-7 better. The CDR3 covers 15 residues. Germline CDR1 reads SGHRS; CDR2 reads YFSETQ.

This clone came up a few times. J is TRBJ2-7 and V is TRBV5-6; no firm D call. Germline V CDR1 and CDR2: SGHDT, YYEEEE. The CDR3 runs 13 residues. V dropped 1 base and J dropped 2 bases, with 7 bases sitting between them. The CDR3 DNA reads TGTGCCAGCAGCTTGCGACATACCTACGAGCAGTACTTC. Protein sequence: CASSLRHTYEQYF.

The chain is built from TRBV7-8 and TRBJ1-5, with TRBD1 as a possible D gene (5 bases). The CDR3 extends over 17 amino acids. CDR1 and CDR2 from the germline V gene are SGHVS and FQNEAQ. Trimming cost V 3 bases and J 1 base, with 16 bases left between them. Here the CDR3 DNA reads TGTGCCAGCAGCTTGTCATCGGGGGGAGTAAGCAATCAGCCCCAGCATTTT. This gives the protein CASSLSSGGVSNQPQHF.

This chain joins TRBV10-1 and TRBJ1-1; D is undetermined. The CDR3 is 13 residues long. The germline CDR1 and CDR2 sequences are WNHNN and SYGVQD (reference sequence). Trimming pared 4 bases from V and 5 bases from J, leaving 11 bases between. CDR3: CASSGARRTEAFF. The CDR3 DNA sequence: TGCGCCAGCAGTGGTGCGAGGAGAACTGAAGCTTTCTTT.

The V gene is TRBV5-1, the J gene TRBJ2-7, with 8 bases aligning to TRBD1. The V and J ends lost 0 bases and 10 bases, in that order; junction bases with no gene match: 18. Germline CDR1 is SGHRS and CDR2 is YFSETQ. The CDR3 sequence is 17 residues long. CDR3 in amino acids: CASSLETQGALTRGQYF. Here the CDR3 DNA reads TGCGCCAGCAGCTTGGAAACCCAGGGGGCCCTAACCCGGGGCCAGTACTTC.

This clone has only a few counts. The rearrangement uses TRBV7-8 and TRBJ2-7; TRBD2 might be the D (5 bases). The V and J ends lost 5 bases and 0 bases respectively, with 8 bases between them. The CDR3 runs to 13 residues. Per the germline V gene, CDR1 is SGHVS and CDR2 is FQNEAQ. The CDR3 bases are TGTGCCAGCAGCCGCGGACTCTCCTACGAGCAGTACTTC. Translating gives CASSRGLSYEQYF.

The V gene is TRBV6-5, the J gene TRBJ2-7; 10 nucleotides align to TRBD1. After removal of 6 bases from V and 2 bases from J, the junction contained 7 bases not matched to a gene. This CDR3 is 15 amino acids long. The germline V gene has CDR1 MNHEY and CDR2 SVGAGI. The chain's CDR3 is CASSTRDRGTYEQYF. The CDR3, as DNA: TGTGCCAGCAGCACCCGGGACAGGGGAACCTACGAGCAGTACTTC.